This TCR beta chain was recorded in a study of blood T cell repertoires in COVID-19. Looking at the study overall: T cells, B-cell-depleted T cells, or PBMCs provided the cDNA or gDNA that served as material.

This CDR3 region has 15 residues. V lost 4 bases and J lost 5, with 13 bases in between. Germline CDR1 is SGHRS and CDR2 is YFSETQ. Repertoires were generated with immunoSEQ multiplex PCR, while TCRdb's copy carries only in-frame clones and drops some. The sample lists around 370,000 clones; about nine tenths were seen once. Sample: peripheral blood. The V call is TRBV5-1, the J call TRBJ1-6; a possible D gene is TRBD1 (6 bases). The sequence was obtained from a woman in her 70s with COVID-19, enrolled during active disease. The CDR3 spells CASSTGTANNSPLHF. CDR3 DNA sequence: TGCGCCAGCAGCACAGGGACGGCGAATAATTCACCCCTCCACTTT.